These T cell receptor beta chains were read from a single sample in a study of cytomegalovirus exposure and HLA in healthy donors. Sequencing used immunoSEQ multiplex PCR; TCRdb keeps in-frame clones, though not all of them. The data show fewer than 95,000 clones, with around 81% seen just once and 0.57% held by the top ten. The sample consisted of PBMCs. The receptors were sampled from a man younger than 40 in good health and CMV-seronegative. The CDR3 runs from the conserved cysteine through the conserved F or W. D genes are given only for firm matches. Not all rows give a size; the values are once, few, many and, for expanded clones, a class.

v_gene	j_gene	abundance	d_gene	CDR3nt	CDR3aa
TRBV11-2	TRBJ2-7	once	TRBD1	TGTGCCAGCAGCTTCGGGACAGGTTCAACCTACGAGCAGTACTTC	CASSFGTGSTYEQYF
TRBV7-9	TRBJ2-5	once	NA	TGTGCCAGCAGCCTTAGTGCGGGACTTATCCAAGAGACCCAGTACTTC	CASSLSAGLIQETQYF
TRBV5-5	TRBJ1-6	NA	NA	TGTGCCAGCAGCTTCACCACGGATAATTCACCCCTCCACTTT	CASSFTTDNSPLHF
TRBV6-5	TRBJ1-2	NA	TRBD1	TGTGCCGCAAGCAAGGAGGGGGCCGACTATGGCTACACCTTC	CAASKEGADYGYTF
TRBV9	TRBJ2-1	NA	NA	TGTGCCAGCAGCGTCGAATCTAGCTATTCGGGTGAGCAGTTCTTC	CASSVESSYSGEQFF
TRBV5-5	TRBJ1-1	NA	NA	TGTGCCAGCAGCCATAAGTCCCCACCGGTGAACACTGAAGCTTTCTTT	CASSHKSPPVNTEAFF
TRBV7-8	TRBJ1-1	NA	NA	TGTGCCAGCAGCTTAGTAGCCAGGGGAACTGAAGCTTTCTTT	CASSLVARGTEAFF
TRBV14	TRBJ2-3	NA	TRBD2	TGTGCCAGCAGCCAACCGGGACTAGCGGGGGTCACGCAGTATTTT	CASSQPGLAGVTQYF
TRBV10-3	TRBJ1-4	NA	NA	TGTGCCATCGGGGCGGGAGGGCCGAATGAAAAACTGTTTTTT	CAIGAGGPNEKLFF
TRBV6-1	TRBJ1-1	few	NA	TGTGCCAGCAGTGAGGTGCTCTTGGGCCCTGAAGCTTTCTTT	CASSEVLLGPEAFF
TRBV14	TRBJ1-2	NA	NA	TGTGCCAGCAGCCTACAGAGAGACTATGGCTACACCTTC	CASSLQRDYGYTF
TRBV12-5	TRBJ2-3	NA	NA	TGTGCTAGTGGTTTACCGACCCTTGACTCAGCAGATACGCAGTATTTT	CASGLPTLDSADTQYF
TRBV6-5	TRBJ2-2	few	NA	TGTGCCAGCAGTCGGGAGATCGGGGAGCTGTTTTTT	CASSREIGELFF
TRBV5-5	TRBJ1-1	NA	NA	TGTGCCAGCAGCTTGGCCCGGGGTGGCACTGAAGCTTTCTTT	CASSLARGGTEAFF
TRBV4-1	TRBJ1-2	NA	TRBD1	TGCGCCAGCAGCCAAGATCGGGGCAGGGGGACTAACTATGGCTACACCTTC	CASSQDRGRGTNYGYTF
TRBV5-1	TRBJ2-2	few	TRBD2	TGCGCCAGCAGCCCTGGGACTAGGGGGAACACCGGGGAGCTGTTTTTT	CASSPGTRGNTGELFF
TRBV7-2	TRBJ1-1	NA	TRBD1	TGTGCCAGCAGCAAGGACAGGGGGTGGACTGAAGCTTTCTTT	CASSKDRGWTEAFF
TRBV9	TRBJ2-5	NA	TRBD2	TGTGCCAGCAGCGTAGGATCTAGCGGGGGAAGTCCGCAGACCCAGTACTTC	CASSVGSSGGSPQTQYF
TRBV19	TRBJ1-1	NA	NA	TGTGCCAGTAGTATAGTTTCGGACAGAAAAGAAGCTTTCTTT	CASSIVSDRKEAFF
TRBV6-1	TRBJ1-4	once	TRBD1	TGTGCCATCACGACAGGGCGGGAAGAAAAACTGTTTTTT	CAITTGREEKLFF
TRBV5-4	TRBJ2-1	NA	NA	TGTGCCAGCAGCTCCGCGGGCCGTGCGACAAAAAATGAGCAGTTCTTC	CASSSAGRATKNEQFF
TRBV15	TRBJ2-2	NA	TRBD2	TGTGCCACCAGCAGAGATCGGGGTAGCGGGACCGGGGAGCTGTTTTTT	CATSRDRGSGTGELFF
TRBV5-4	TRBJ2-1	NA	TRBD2	TGTGCCAGCAGCTTGGGGGGGTCGCGGGGGGCCTACAATGAGCAGTTCTTC	CASSLGGSRGAYNEQFF
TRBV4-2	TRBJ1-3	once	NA	TGTGCCAGCAGCCAAGGACGAGGCTCTGGAAACACCATATATTTT	CASSQGRGSGNTIYF
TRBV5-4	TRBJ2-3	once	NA	TGTGCCAGCAGCCCTGCAGTCCCCGATACGCAGTATTTT	CASSPAVPDTQYF
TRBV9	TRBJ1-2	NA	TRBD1	TGTGCCAGCAGCGTTAGTCGGACAGGGGCGACTAGGGGCTACACCTTC	CASSVSRTGATRGYTF
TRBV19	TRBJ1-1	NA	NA	TGTGCCAGTAGTTACGACAGGGAAGCTTTCTTT	CASSYDREAFF
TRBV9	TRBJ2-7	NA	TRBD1	TGTGCCAGCAGCGTAGCTCGGGACAGGGCTGACGAGCAGTACTTC	CASSVARDRADEQYF
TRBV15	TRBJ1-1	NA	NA	TGTGCCACCAGCAGGGGCCAGGGTGACACTGAAGCTTTCTTT	CATSRGQGDTEAFF
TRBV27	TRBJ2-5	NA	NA	TGTGCCAGCAGTTGGGCAGGGATCCGGGAGACCCAGTACTTC	CASSWAGIRETQYF
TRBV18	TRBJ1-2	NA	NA	TGTGCCAGCTCACCTGAGGCTAACTATGGCTACACCTTC	CASSPEANYGYTF
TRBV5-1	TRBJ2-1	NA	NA	TGCGCCAGCGGTTCGGAAGTAGACAGTCTAATACTCAATGAGCAGTTCTTC	CASGSEVDSLILNEQFF
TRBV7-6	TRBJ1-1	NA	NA	TGTGCCAGCAGCTTTAGCTCCGCCACTGAAGCTTTCTTT	CASSFSSATEAFF
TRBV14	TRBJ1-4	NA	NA	TGTGCCAGCAGCCAAGTTGGAGGGTGGGCGCGGTATGAAAAACTGTTTTTT	CASSQVGGWARYEKLFF
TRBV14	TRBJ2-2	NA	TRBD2	TGTGCCAGCAGCCACCTTAGCGGGAAGAACACCGGGGAGCTGTTTTTT	CASSHLSGKNTGELFF
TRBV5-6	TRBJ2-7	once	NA	TGTGCCAGCAGCTACTTTTCCTGGGGGGAAATTGGCTACGAGCAGTACTTC	CASSYFSWGEIGYEQYF
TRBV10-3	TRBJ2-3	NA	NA	TGTGCCATCAGTGAGCTGGCCGACACAGATACGCAGTATTTT	CAISELADTDTQYF
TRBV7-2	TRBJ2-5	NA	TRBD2	TGTGCCAGCAGCTGGTTACCGGGACTAGCGGGGTTACTTCAAGAGACCCAGTACTTC	CASSWLPGLAGLLQETQYF
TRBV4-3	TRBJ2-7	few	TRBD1	TGCGCCAGCAGCCAAGCATTTGTACAGGGGCCCTACGAGCAGTACTTC	CASSQAFVQGPYEQYF
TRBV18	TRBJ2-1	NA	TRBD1	TGTGCCAGCTCACCCGGGACAGGACTTTACAATGAGCAGTTCTTC	CASSPGTGLYNEQFF
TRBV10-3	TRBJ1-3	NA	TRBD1	TGTGCCATCAGTGCAGGGGGAGACACGAACACCATATATTTT	CAISAGGDTNTIYF
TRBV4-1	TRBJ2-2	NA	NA	TGCGCCAGCAGCCAAGTTCCTACTCCGAACACCGGGGAGCTGTTTTTT	CASSQVPTPNTGELFF
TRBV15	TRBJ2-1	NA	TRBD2	TGTGCCACCAGCAGAGAGATTCCCTCGACTAGCGGGAGGGCTAGCTCCTACAATGAGCAGTTCTTC	CATSREIPSTSGRASSYNEQFF
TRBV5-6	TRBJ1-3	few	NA	TGTGCCAGCAGCCCGGACCGGGGAACCCGAAACACCATATATTTT	CASSPDRGTRNTIYF
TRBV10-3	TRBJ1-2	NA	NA	TGTGCCATCATGGGAGCAGAATATGGCTACACCTTC	CAIMGAEYGYTF
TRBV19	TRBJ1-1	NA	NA	TGTGCCAGTAGTATACTGTGGTCGGTTGAGAGTTTGGACACTGAAGCTTTCTTT	CASSILWSVESLDTEAFF
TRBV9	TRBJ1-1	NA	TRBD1	TGTGCCAGCAGCGGAGACAGGGGGAGGAACACTGAAGCTTTCTTT	CASSGDRGRNTEAFF